What follows describes a single T cell receptor beta chain. This specimen belongs to a study of blood T cell repertoires in COVID-19. For the study at large: Researchers got acute and convalescent COVID-19 samples from the United States, Italy and Spain. T cells, B-cell-depleted T cells, or PBMCs provided the cDNA or gDNA that served as material.

Per the original data handling: Scientists estimated how many nucleated cells there were by amplifying reference gene primers. The repertoire was sequenced with immunoSEQ multiplex PCR; TCRdb's copy has only in-frame clones and lacks some. That table gives V, J and clone size, and the DNA gave D and trimming. The data contain 120,000 to 150,000 clones, 88% of them seen just once; the ten biggest clones take up about 1.5%. The receptor was isolated from a woman aged 55-69 years with acute or convalescent COVID-19. Sequenced sample: peripheral blood.

The CDR3 DNA follows: TGTGCCAGCAGTTACTCCGGACAGGGGGCTATGTACGAGCAGTACTTC. It yields the protein CASSYSGQGAMYEQYF. V gene TRBV6-5 combines with J gene TRBJ2-7; TRBD1 aligns across 11 bases. The CDR3 is made up of 16 amino acids. Losses at the gene ends were 0 bases for V and 4 bases for J; bases not matched to a gene: 5. Germline V lookup: CDR1 MNHEY, CDR2 SVGAGI.